A single sample is the source of the 28 T cell receptor beta chains below, sequenced in a study of beta chain features in type 1 diabetes. Every bit of the isolated RNA underwent reverse transcription, so sequencing read expressed TCRB transcripts. Using immunoSEQ multiplex PCR, the repertoire was profiled, and TCRdb retains in-frame clones only, with some absent. The sample has 300,000 to 350,000 clones, 14% seen once; the top ten hold 6.7%. The sequencing input was central memory CD4+ T cells from blood. The source is a man aged 25-45 years in good health.

A note on this clone: Distinct nucleotide sequences in the sample also encode this CDR3. The genes are TRBV15 and TRBJ2-2; no clear D gene. V lost 1 base to trimming and J lost 1 base, with 7 bases between them. The germline CDR1 and CDR2 sequences are LNHNV and YYDKDF (reference sequence). The CDR3 extends over 15 amino acids. CDR3 sequence: CATSRVTQNTGELFF. Written as DNA, the CDR3 is TGTGCCACCAGCAGAGTAACGCAGAACACCGGGGAGCTGTTTTTT.

This clone was observed a handful of times. V is TRBV6-5 and J is TRBJ1-2; maybe TRBD1 (6 bases). Germline loops: CDR1 MNHEY, CDR2 SVGAGI. Trimming left V 5 bases short and J 8 bases short, with 15 bases between. CDR3 length: 13 amino acids. The chain's CDR3 is CASSDPGVRGYTF. The CDR3 DNA sequence: TGTGCCAGCAGTGATCCAGGGGTGAGAGGCTACACCTTC.

The chain is built from TRBV28 and TRBJ1-2, with 7 positions matching TRBD1. V shed 6 bases, J shed 4 bases, and the junction held 11 bases outside the gene matches. The germline V gene has CDR1 MDHEN and CDR2 SYDVKM. The CDR3 is made up of 15 amino acids. The CDR3 DNA follows: TGTGCCAGCAGACTGACAGGGACAGCGGGCTATGGCTACACCTTC. Translated, it gives CASRLTGTAGYGYTF.

V usage is TRBV7-2 and J usage is TRBJ2-3; a weak D match, TRBD2 (6 bases). Per germline, CDR1 SGHTA and CDR2 FQGNSA. This CDR3 has 15 residues. The V gene lost 3 bases and the J gene lost 1 base, with 11 bases spanning the gap. The CDR3 DNA reads as TGTGCCAGCAGCTTTATGCGGGGCCGCACAGATACGCAGTATTTT. It translates to CASSFMRGRTDTQYF.

A few counts support this clone. The chain joins TRBV6-5 to TRBJ2-5; D uncertain. Germline V lookup: CDR1 MNHEY, CDR2 SVGAGI. This CDR3 is 15 amino acids long. Trimming left V 6 bases short and J 6 bases short, with 20 bases between. This CDR3 is CASSSRRLQMKTQYF. CDR3 nucleotide sequence: TGTGCCAGCAGCTCCCGTCGTTTACAGATGAAGACCCAGTACTTC.

CDR3 amino acids: CASSAPRGARTDTQYF. The CDR3 DNA reads TGTGCCAGCAGCGCCCCGCGGGGGGCTCGCACAGATACGCAGTATTTT. V usage is TRBV9 and J usage is TRBJ2-3, with 8 bases aligning to TRBD2. CDR3 length equals 16 residues. The J segment lost 1 base and the V segment lost 3 bases, leaving 7 bases of the junction unmatched. Germline loops: CDR1 SGDLS, CDR2 YYNGEE.

This chain connects TRBV5-5 to TRBJ2-3; TRBD1 or TRBD2 may be the D gene (5 bases each). This CDR3 has 16 residues. Trimming left V 6 bases short and J 1 base short, with 18 bases between. Germline loops: CDR1 SGHKS, CDR2 YYEKEE (reference sequence). Written as DNA, the CDR3 is TGTGCCAGCAACATCATCGGGGCAGGAGGCACAGATACGCAGTATTTT. Its protein product is CASNIIGAGGTDTQYF.

Only one count was recorded for this clone. V and J are TRBV6-5 and TRBJ2-7; 7 nucleotides agree with TRBD1. J lost 2 bases, V lost 4 bases, and 5 bases had no gene match. Germline-derived CDR1 and CDR2 are MNHEY and SVGAGI. The CDR3 is made up of 14 amino acids. The CDR3 region has the DNA TGTGCCAGCAGTTGGGGGACAGCCGCCTACGAGCAGTACTTC. Translated: CASSWGTAAYEQYF.

This clone occurred a few times. The chain combines TRBV20-1 with TRBJ2-1; TRBD1 or TRBD2 may be the D gene (5 bases each). V dropped 8 bases and J dropped 7 bases, with 12 bases sitting between them. Germline V gene sequence: CDR1 DFQATT, CDR2 SNEGSKA (reference sequence). This CDR3 has 11 residues. The CDR3 loop is CSPPWGNEQFF. The CDR3 DNA is TGCAGTCCTCCGTGGGGGAATGAGCAGTTCTTC.

This clone was found many times. The gene calls are TRBV6-5 and TRBJ1-2, with D tentatively TRBD1 (5 bases). Trimming took 0 bases from V and 7 from J, leaving 9 bases between them. The CDR3 covers 13 residues. Germline loops: CDR1 MNHEY, CDR2 SVGAGI. CDR3 in DNA: TGTGCCAGCAGTTACTCGGGCACAGGTGGCTACACCTTC. This gives the protein CASSYSGTGGYTF.

This clone showed up just a few times. The chain recombines TRBV7-9 with TRBJ2-1; no clear D gene. Trimming took 1 base from V and 4 from J, leaving 5 bases between them. The CDR3 is 13 residues long. Germline V gene data show CDR1 as SEHNR and CDR2 as FQNEAQ (reference sequence). The CDR3 DNA is TGTGCCAGCAGCTTAGACAGTTACAATGAGCAGTTCTTC. It specifies CASSLDSYNEQFF.

This clone was detected only a few times. The chain recombines TRBV27 with TRBJ2-1; TRBD2 matches 9 bases. V shed 10 bases and J 4 bases; nucleotides not matched to a gene: 5. Germline V lookup: CDR1 MNHEY, CDR2 SMNVEV (reference sequence). The CDR3 covers 13 residues. In nucleotides, the CDR3 is TGTGCCATTAGCAGCGGGGGGTACAATGAGCAGTTCTTC. Translated, it gives CAISSGGYNEQFF.

This clone occurred many times. The chain is built from TRBV23-1 and TRBJ2-1; D remains unclear. TRBV23-1 is an open reading frame, and its role is uncertain. Trimming cost V 1 base and J 4 bases, with 20 bases left between them. The CDR3 totals 18 residues. This CDR3 reads CASSQLVGVAFQYNEQFF. The CDR3 region has the DNA TGCGCCAGCAGTCAATTGGTTGGGGTAGCTTTTCAATACAATGAGCAGTTCTTC.

The chain combines TRBV5-6 with TRBJ2-5; 8 bases align to TRBD2. The trim removed 4 bases at V and 4 bases at J, leaving 6 bases unmatched. The germline CDR1 and CDR2 sequences are SGHDT and YYEEEE. This CDR3 has 14 amino acids. The CDR3: CASSASGRSETQYF. CDR3 DNA sequence: TGTGCCAGCAGCGCGAGCGGGAGATCAGAGACCCAGTACTTC.

The sample holds many counts of this clone. CDR3 loop: CASSPLEFGNNSPLHF. In nucleotides, the CDR3 is TGTGCCAGCTCACCACTTGAGTTTGGTAATAATTCACCCCTCCACTTT. The chain has TRBV18 and TRBJ1-6; unclear D gene. Trimming removed 1 base at V and 5 bases at J, with 12 bases between. CDR3 length equals 16 residues. Germline V gene lookup returns CDR1 KGHSH and CDR2 LQKENI.

The genes are TRBV7-2 and TRBJ2-1, with D uncertain. The CDR3 length is 16 residues. Trimming pared 5 bases from V and 0 bases from J, leaving 14 bases between. The germline V gene has CDR1 SGHTA and CDR2 FQGNSA. CDR3 DNA: TGTGCCAGCAGCCGACGCGAGGATCTCTCCTACAATGAGCAGTTCTTC. Residues: CASSRREDLSYNEQFF. The full variable domain, its missing parts supplied by reference TRBV7-2 and TRBJ2-1, is GAGVSQSPSNKVTEKGKDVELRCDPISGHTALYWYRQSLGQGLEFLIYFQGNSAPDKSGLPSDRFSAERTGGSVSTLTIQRTQQEDSAVYLCASSRREDLSYNEQFFGPGTRLTVL.

The J gene is TRBJ1-3, the V gene TRBV4-3; D remains unclear. The ends were cut back, 1 base at V and 5 bases at J, with 21 bases in the middle. Germline CDR1 is LGHNA and CDR2 is YSLEER. The CDR3 runs to 18 residues. CDR3 residues: CASSQGSPKWVGRNTIYF. The CDR3, as DNA: TGCGCCAGCAGCCAAGGATCTCCCAAGTGGGTCGGCCGAAACACCATATATTTT.

This clone appeared a few times. Distinct nucleotide sequences in the sample also encode this CDR3. The rearrangement uses TRBV5-1 and TRBJ1-2; D uncertain. Trimming left V 7 bases short and J 0 bases short, with 7 bases between. The CDR3 is 12 residues long. CDR1 and CDR2 (germline): SGHRS, YFSETQ. The CDR3 region is CASGNPNYGYTF. The DNA of the CDR3 is TGCGCCAGCGGGAACCCTAACTATGGCTACACCTTC.

This clone has just a few counts. The chain employs TRBV29-1 and TRBJ2-1; TRBD2 might be the D (5 bases). This CDR3 has 17 residues. The V gene lost 0 bases and the J gene lost 0 bases, with 15 bases spanning the gap. Germline CDR1 SQVTM, CDR2 ANQGSEA. This chain's CDR3 is CSVEDRLHIDSYNEQFF. The CDR3 nucleotides read TGCAGCGTTGAAGATCGACTACACATCGACTCCTACAATGAGCAGTTCTTC.

The rearrangement links TRBV7-2 to TRBJ2-5; possibly TRBD2 for D (6 bases). The V and J ends lost 6 bases and 7 bases respectively, with 15 bases between them. Germline V gene sequence: CDR1 SGHTA, CDR2 FQGNSA. CDR3 size: 13 residues. Here the CDR3 DNA reads TGTGCCAGCAGTCCCTCCGGGGGTGTGACCCAGTACTTC. The encoded protein is CASSPSGGVTQYF.

This chain joins TRBV2 and TRBJ1-5; 7 bases agree with TRBD1. Germline values: CDR1 SNHLY, CDR2 FYNNEI. J lost 2 bases, V lost 11 bases, and 12 bases had no gene match. This CDR3 spans 15 amino acids. CDR3 residues: CAVSLQGRGNQPQHF. As DNA, the CDR3 is TGTGCCGTAAGCTTACAGGGGAGGGGCAATCAGCCCCAGCATTTT.

At least ten counts were recorded for this clone. The J gene is TRBJ2-1, the V gene TRBV5-5; D is possibly TRBD2 (5 bases). The CDR3 contains 14 residues. Germline V CDR1 and CDR2: SGHKS, YYEKEE (reference sequence). The V end was cut by 4 bases, the J end by 8 bases, with 16 bases between. In nucleotides, the CDR3 is TGTGCCAGCAGCCCCTCACTAGTTCGGGATGAGCAGTTCTTC. This translates into CASSPSLVRDEQFF.

The rearrangement links TRBV5-4 to TRBJ2-3, with 7 bases matching TRBD2. Per the germline V gene, CDR1 is SGHNT and CDR2 is YYREEE (reference sequence). CDR3 length: 17 residues. V trimming: 4 bases; J trimming: 2 bases; junction bases outside the gene matches: 13. The DNA for the CDR3 is TGTGCCAGCAGCCCAATGACTAGCACCCCTTCCACAGATACGCAGTATTTT. Amino acids: CASSPMTSTPSTDTQYF. Full variable domain (remainder filled in from reference TRBV5-4 and TRBJ2-3): ETGVTQSPTHLIKTRGQQVTLRCSSQSGHNTVSWYQQALGQGPQFIFQYYREEENGRGNFPPRFSGLQFPNYSSELNVNALELDDSALYLCASSPMTSTPSTDTQYFGPGTRLTVL.

The chain carries TRBV4-3 and TRBJ2-7; perhaps TRBD2 as D (5 bases). Germline lookup yields CDR1 LGHNA and CDR2 YSLEER. The CDR3 is 14 residues long. Trimming took 4 bases from V and 1 from J, leaving 11 bases between them. The CDR3 bases are TGCGCCAGCAGCCGAAGGACTGTTTCCTACGAGCAGTACTTC. Protein product: CASSRRTVSYEQYF.

This chain links TRBV6-6 with TRBJ2-1; tentatively, D is TRBD1 (5 bases). This CDR3 has 16 amino acids. Trimming left V 10 bases short and J 4 bases short, with 23 bases between. Germline CDR1 and CDR2: MNHNY and SVGAGI (reference sequence). CDR3 loop: CAIASLGNGQYNEQFF. CDR3 coding DNA: TGTGCCATCGCTTCGTTGGGGAACGGACAATACAATGAGCAGTTCTTC.

This chain joins TRBV20-1 and TRBJ1-2; no clear D gene. Germline V gene sequence: CDR1 DFQATT, CDR2 SNEGSKA (reference sequence). The CDR3 consists of 11 residues. Trimming shortened V by 3 bases and J by 4 bases, and 6 bases separated the two germline ends. CDR3 in DNA: TGCAGTGCTAGCGCGAGCTATGGCTACACCTTC. It specifies CSASASYGYTF.

Only one count was recorded for this clone. V is TRBV11-3 and J is TRBJ1-5; D not certain. V was trimmed by 3 bases and J by 7 bases, leaving 10 bases between them. Germline CDR1 reads SGHNT; CDR2 reads YENEEA. The CDR3 totals 13 residues. DNA of the CDR3: TGTGCCAGCAGCTTGGGGTATCGACAGCCCCAGCATTTT. This codes for CASSLGYRQPQHF.

This sequence joins TRBV5-6 and TRBJ2-5, with 10 bases that match TRBD2. The V and J ends lost 3 bases and 6 bases, in that order; junction bases with no gene match: 8. The germline gives CDR1 SGHDT, CDR2 YYEEEE. This CDR3 region has 15 residues. The CDR3 sequence: CASSSAGGRRKTQYF. The CDR3 coding sequence is TGTGCCAGCAGCTCAGCGGGGGGGCGGAGGAAGACCCAGTACTTC.